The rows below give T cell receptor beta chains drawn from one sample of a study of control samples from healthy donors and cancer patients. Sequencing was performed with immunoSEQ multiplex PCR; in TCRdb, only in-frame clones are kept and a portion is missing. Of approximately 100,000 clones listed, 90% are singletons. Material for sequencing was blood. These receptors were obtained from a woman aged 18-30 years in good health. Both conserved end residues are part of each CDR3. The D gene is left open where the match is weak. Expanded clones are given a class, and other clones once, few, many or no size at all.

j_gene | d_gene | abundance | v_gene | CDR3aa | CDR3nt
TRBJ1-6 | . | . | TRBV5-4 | CASSWADSSSYNSPLHF | TGTGCCAGCAGCTGGGCGGACAGTAGCTCCTATAATTCACCCCTCCACTTT
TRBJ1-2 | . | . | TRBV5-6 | CASSFPGSDYGYTF | TGTGCCAGCAGCTTCCCCGGGTCGGACTATGGCTACACCTTC
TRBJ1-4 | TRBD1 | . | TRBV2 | CASLNRGQGNEKLFF | TGTGCCAGCTTAAACCGCGGACAGGGGAATGAAAAACTGTTTTTT
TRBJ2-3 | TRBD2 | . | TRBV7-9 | CASSSGTSGGAWADTQYF | TGTGCCAGCAGCTCGGGGACTAGCGGGGGGGCCTGGGCAGATACGCAGTATTTT
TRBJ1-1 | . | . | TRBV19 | CASSIIRATEAFF | TGTGCCAGTAGTATAATCAGGGCGACTGAAGCTTTCTTT
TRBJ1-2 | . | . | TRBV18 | CASSPKTSSSTF | TGTGCCAGCTCACCGAAAACCAGCAGTAGCACCTTC
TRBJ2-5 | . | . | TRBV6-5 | CASRGAGGETQYF | TGTGCCAGCCGAGGGGCCGGTGGAGAGACCCAGTACTTC
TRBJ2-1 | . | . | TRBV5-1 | CASSIGHGNEQFF | TGCGCCAGCAGCATCGGACACGGGAATGAGCAGTTCTTC
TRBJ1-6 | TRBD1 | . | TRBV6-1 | CASSGRTNTGGGSPLHF | TGTGCCAGCAGTGGCCGGACCAATACAGGGGGAGGGTCACCCCTCCACTTT
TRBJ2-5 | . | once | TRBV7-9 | CASSPDDRLWETQYF | TGTGCCAGCAGCCCCGACGATCGCCTTTGGGAGACCCAGTACTTC
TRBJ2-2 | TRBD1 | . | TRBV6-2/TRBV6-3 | CASSPPDRGLTGELFF | TGTGCCAGCAGCCCTCCGGACAGGGGATTAACCGGGGAGCTGTTTTTT
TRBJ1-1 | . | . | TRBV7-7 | CASSQDRNTEAFF | TGTGCCAGCAGCCAAGACAGGAACACTGAAGCTTTCTTT
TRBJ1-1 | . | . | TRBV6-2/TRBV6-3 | CASSLVGAMNTEAFF | TGTGCCAGCAGTCTCGTAGGGGCGATGAACACTGAAGCTTTCTTT
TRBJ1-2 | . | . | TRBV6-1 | CASSELQGAGGYTF | TGTGCCAGCAGTGAACTACAGGGTGCGGGGGGCTACACCTTC
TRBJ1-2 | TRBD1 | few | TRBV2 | CASRGQLNYGYTF | TGTGCCAGCAGGGGACAGCTTAACTATGGCTACACCTTC
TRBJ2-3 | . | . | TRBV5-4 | CASSPKGSDTQYF | TGTGCCAGCAGCCCTAAAGGGTCAGATACGCAGTATTTT
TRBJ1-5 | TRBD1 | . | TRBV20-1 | CSASPQGVYQPQHF | TGCAGTGCTAGTCCACAGGGGGTTTATCAGCCCCAGCATTTT
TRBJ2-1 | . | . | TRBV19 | CASSIVEGSSYNEQFF | TGTGCCAGTAGTATAGTTGAGGGGAGCTCCTACAATGAGCAGTTCTTC
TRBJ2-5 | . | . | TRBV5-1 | CASSLRIQETQYF | TGCGCCAGCAGCTTGCGAATTCAAGAGACCCAGTACTTC
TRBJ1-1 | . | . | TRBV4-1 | CASSLRPNIEAFF | TGCGCCAGCAGCCTACGCCCTAATATTGAAGCTTTCTTT
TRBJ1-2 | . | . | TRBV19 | CASSNRQETYTF | TGTGCCAGTAGTAACCGGCAGGAAACCTACACCTTC
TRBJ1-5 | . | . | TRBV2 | CASSEEGNQPQHF | TGTGCCAGCAGTGAAGAGGGTAATCAGCCCCAGCATTTT
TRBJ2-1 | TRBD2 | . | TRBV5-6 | CASSEMRSGTNSQQFF | TGTGCCAGCAGCGAGATGCGTAGCGGGACTAACAGCCAGCAGTTCTTC
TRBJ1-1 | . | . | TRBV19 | CATTPAGEGNTEAFF | TGTGCCACCACCCCCGCGGGGGAGGGAAACACTGAAGCTTTCTTT
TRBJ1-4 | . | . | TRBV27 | CASSPAGRPNEKLFF | TGTGCCAGCAGTCCGGCGGGGCGTCCTAATGAAAAACTGTTTTTT
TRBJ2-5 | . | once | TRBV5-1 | CASSRAWGGEETQYF | TGCGCCAGCAGCAGGGCGTGGGGGGGCGAAGAGACCCAGTACTTC
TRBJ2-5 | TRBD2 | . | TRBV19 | CASSDPSGGVLETQYF | TGTGCCAGTAGTGACCCTAGCGGGGGCGTCCTTGAGACCCAGTACTTC
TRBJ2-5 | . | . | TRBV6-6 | CASSLPELQETQYF | TGTGCCAGCAGTCTCCCGGAGCTACAAGAGACCCAGTACTTC
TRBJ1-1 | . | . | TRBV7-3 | CASSPWPGTGVGAEAFF | TGTGCCAGCAGCCCTTGGCCCGGGACGGGGGTTGGGGCTGAAGCTTTCTTT
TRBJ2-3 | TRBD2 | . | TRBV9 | CASSANSGSTDTQYF | TGTGCCAGCAGCGCAAATAGCGGGAGCACAGATACGCAGTATTTT
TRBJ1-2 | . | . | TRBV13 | CASSLGQRGGYTF | TGTGCCAGCAGCTTAGGCCAAAGGGGAGGCTACACCTTC
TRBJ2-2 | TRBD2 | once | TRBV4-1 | CASSHISGGPTGELFF | TGCGCCAGCAGCCATATTAGCGGGGGGCCCACCGGGGAGCTGTTTTTT
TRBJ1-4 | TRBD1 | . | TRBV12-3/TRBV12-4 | CASRTQGGRLFF | TGTGCCAGCAGGACCCAGGGGGGACGACTGTTTTTT
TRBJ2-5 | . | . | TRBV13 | CASSLSGRKETQYF | TGTGCCAGCAGCTTAAGTGGACGCAAAGAGACCCAGTACTTC
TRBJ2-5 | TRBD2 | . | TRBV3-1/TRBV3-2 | CASSQHAGGFQETQYF | TGTGCCAGCAGCCAACATGCGGGGGGATTCCAAGAGACCCAGTACTTC
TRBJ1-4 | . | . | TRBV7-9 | CASSLAREGEKLFF | TGTGCCAGCAGCTTAGCCAGGGAGGGGGAAAAACTGTTTTTT
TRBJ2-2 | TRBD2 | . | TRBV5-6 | CASSGASGTGELFF | TGTGCCAGCAGCGGGGCTAGCGGCACCGGGGAGCTGTTTTTT
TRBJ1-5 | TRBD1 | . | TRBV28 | CASSLSRGRSDQPQHF | TGTGCCAGCAGTTTAAGCAGGGGGCGATCCGATCAGCCCCAGCATTTT
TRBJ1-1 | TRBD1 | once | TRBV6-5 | CASRPTGMNTEAFF | TGTGCCAGCAGGCCGACAGGGATGAACACTGAAGCTTTCTTT
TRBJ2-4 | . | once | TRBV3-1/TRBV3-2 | CASSRLRDSKNIQYF | TGTGCCAGCAGCCGGCTCAGGGACTCCAAAAACATTCAGTACTTC
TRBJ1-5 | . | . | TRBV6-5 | CASSSGPGRNQPQHF | TGTGCCAGCAGTTCAGGGCCAGGCCGCAATCAGCCCCAGCATTTT
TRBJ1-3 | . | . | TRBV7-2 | CASSSYLGSGNTIYF | TGTGCCAGCAGCTCCTATCTAGGCTCTGGAAACACCATATATTTT
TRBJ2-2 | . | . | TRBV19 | CASSIDRGSGELFF | TGTGCCAGTAGTATAGATCGGGGATCCGGGGAGCTGTTTTTT
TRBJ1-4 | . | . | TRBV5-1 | CASSLGSATEKLFF | TGCGCCAGCAGCTTGGGTTCGGCAACCGAAAAACTGTTTTTT
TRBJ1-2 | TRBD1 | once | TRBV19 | CAISQGAWGYTF | TGTGCCATTTCACAGGGGGCATGGGGCTACACCTTC
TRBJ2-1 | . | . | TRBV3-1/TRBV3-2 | CASSQAGRLTTQFF | TGTGCCAGCAGCCAAGCGGGACGTCTTACAACCCAGTTCTTC
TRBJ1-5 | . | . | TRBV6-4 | CASRRGAVLEGQPQHF | TGTGCCAGCAGGAGGGGGGCAGTTCTTGAGGGGCAGCCCCAGCATTTT
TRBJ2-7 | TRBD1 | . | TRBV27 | CASSLSPGGDYEQYF | TGTGCCAGCAGTTTATCGCCAGGGGGTGACTACGAGCAGTACTTC
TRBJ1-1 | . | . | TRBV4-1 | CASSQVSQVMNTEAFF | TGCGCCAGCAGCCAAGTATCTCAGGTAATGAACACTGAAGCTTTCTTT